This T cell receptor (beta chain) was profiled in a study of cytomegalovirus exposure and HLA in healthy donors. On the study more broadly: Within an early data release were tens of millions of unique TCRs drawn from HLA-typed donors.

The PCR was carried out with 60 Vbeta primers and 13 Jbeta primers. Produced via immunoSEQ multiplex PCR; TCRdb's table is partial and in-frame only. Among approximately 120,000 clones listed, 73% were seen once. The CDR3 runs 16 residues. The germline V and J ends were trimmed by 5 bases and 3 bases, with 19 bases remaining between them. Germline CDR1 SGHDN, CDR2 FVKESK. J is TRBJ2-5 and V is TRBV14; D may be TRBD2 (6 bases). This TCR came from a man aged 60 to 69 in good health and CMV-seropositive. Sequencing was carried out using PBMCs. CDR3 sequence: CASSSYGAGNEETQYF. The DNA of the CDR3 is TGTGCCAGCAGCTCCTACGGCGCGGGGAACGAAGAGACCCAGTACTTC.